The 26 T cell receptor beta chains given below trace back to one sample, sequenced in a study of blood T cell repertoires in COVID-19. Only in-frame clones appear in the TCRdb table, and some are missing; sequencing was by immunoSEQ multiplex PCR. The data show about 200,000 clones, roughly 90% seen once. The sequencing input was peripheral blood. These receptors were collected from a man aged 45-65 years with acute or convalescent COVID-19.

This chain joins TRBV6-2 or TRBV6-3 and TRBJ2-2, with 9 bases lining up with TRBD2. V was clipped by 4 bases and J by 7 bases; unmatched bases: 10. From germline, CDR1 is MNHEY and CDR2 SVGEGT. This CDR3 has 16 amino acids. The CDR3 DNA reads as TGTGCCAGCAGTTCGTCGGGGACTAGCTTAATCGGGGAGCTGTTTTTT. Its translation is CASSSSGTSLIGELFF.

J is TRBJ1-2 and V is TRBV7-6; no clear D. CDR1 and CDR2 (germline): SGHVS, FNYEAQ. This CDR3 is built from 14 residues. V was cut by 1 base and J by 6 bases, with 12 bases left in between. CDR3 DNA sequence: TGTGCCAGCAGCTTAGAGGCAGGCTGGCATGGCTACACCTTC. This gives the protein CASSLEAGWHGYTF.

The chain employs TRBV11-2 and TRBJ2-7; 7 nucleotides agree with TRBD1. The CDR3 sequence is 18 residues long. Germline values: CDR1 SGHAT, CDR2 FQNNGV. V shed 0 bases and J 5 bases; nucleotides not matched to a gene: 16. The DNA for the CDR3 is TGTGCCAGCAGCTTAGATCCTACGCCGGACAGGCCCACCGACGAGCAGTACTTC. Its protein product is CASSLDPTPDRPTDEQYF.

The chain carries TRBV27 and TRBJ2-2, with 7 positions matching TRBD2. The CDR3 has 15 residues. The J segment lost 4 bases and the V segment lost 7 bases, leaving 9 bases of the junction unmatched. CDR1 MNHEY and CDR2 SMNVEV come from the germline V gene (reference sequence). The CDR3, as DNA: TGTGCCAGCAACCTGCAAGCGGGACGCACCGGGGAGCTGTTTTTT. It specifies CASNLQAGRTGELFF.

The rearrangement joins TRBV11-1 to TRBJ2-7, with D unresolved. V lost 5 bases, J lost 4 bases, and 12 bases lay in between. Germline lookup yields CDR1 SGHAT and CDR2 FQDESV (reference sequence). The CDR3 is 13 residues long. The CDR3 DNA sequence: TGTGCCAGCAGCAACAGCATTAAGTACGAGCAGTACTTC. Its protein product is CASSNSIKYEQYF.

CDR3 amino acids: CSAKGDTEAFF. The CDR3, as DNA: TGCAGTGCTAAAGGGGACACTGAAGCTTTCTTT. This chain uses TRBV20-1 with TRBJ1-1; tentatively, D is TRBD1 (5 bases). CDR3 length: 11 residues. Per germline, CDR1 DFQATT and CDR2 SNEGSKA (reference sequence). Trimming shortened V by 4 bases and J by 3 bases, and 6 bases separated the two germline ends.

Regarding this clone: Additional DNA sequences in this sample encode the identical CDR3. The rearrangement links TRBV7-9 to TRBJ1-3; D is uncertain. Trimming shortened V by 0 bases and J by 0 bases, and 3 bases separated the two germline ends. There are 14 residues in the CDR3. Looked up from germline, CDR1 is SEHNR and CDR2 is FQNEAQ (reference sequence). The CDR3 reads CASSLASSGNTIYF. In nucleotides, the CDR3 is TGTGCCAGCAGCTTAGCGAGCTCTGGAAACACCATATATTTT.

The V and J genes are TRBV2 and TRBJ1-5; D is ambiguous. The CDR3 has 13 amino acids. Germline loops: CDR1 SNHLY, CDR2 FYNNEI. Trimming removed 5 bases at V and 3 bases at J, with 8 bases between. The CDR3 DNA reads as TGTGCCAGCAGTAACAGTTACAATCAGCCCCAGCATTTT. Residues: CASSNSYNQPQHF.

The gene calls are TRBV28 and TRBJ2-7; weak D call: TRBD2 (5 bases). V lost 4 bases and J 7 bases, leaving 14 bases between the germline ends. The CDR3 is made up of 13 amino acids. Germline-derived CDR1 and CDR2 are MDHEN and SYDVKM. CDR3 loop: CASSSPLVWEQYV. DNA of the CDR3: TGTGCCAGCAGTTCACCACTAGTATGGGAGCAGTACGTC.

V usage is TRBV5-1 and J usage is TRBJ2-6; weak D call: TRBD2 (7 bases). The ends were cut back, 2 bases at V and 4 bases at J, with 13 bases in the middle. Germline V CDR1 and CDR2: SGHRS, YFSETQ. The CDR3 loop spans 16 amino acids. CDR3 protein: CASSFGGGAGANVLTF. CDR3 in DNA: TGCGCCAGCAGCTTTGGTGGGGGGGCGGGGGCCAACGTCCTGACTTTC.

The chain recombines TRBV2 with TRBJ2-3; 11 bases map to TRBD2. With 4 bases clipped from V and 4 bases from J, the junction kept 4 bases outside the gene matches. The CDR3 is made up of 15 amino acids. Looked up from germline, CDR1 is SNHLY and CDR2 is FYNNEI. The CDR3 reads CASSVLSGGADTQYF. For the CDR3, the DNA is TGTGCCAGCAGTGTACTTAGCGGGGGGGCAGATACGCAGTATTTT.

Remarks on this clone: Other DNA sequences in this specimen translate into the identical CDR3. The chain is built from TRBV5-1 and TRBJ1-2, with no clear D. V was pared by 0 bases and J by 2 bases, with 11 bases between. CDR1 and CDR2 (germline): SGHRS, YFSETQ. There are 15 residues in the CDR3. The CDR3 reads CASSLGGGSNYGYTF. The DNA for the CDR3 is TGCGCCAGCAGCTTGGGCGGCGGATCAAACTATGGCTACACCTTC.

The J gene is TRBJ2-6, the V gene TRBV10-3; 7 bases are shared with TRBD1. Per germline, CDR1 ENHRY and CDR2 SYGVKD. The CDR3 length is 17 residues. With V trimmed by 5 bases and J by 0 bases, 7 bases remained unmatched. The CDR3 sequence: CAISTGTAVSGANVLTF. The CDR3 bases are TGTGCCATCAGTACCGGGACAGCAGTCTCTGGGGCCAACGTCCTGACTTTC.

The J gene is TRBJ2-2, the V gene TRBV4-2; 10 bases are shared with TRBD2. Germline V gene lookup returns CDR1 LGHNA and CDR2 YNFKEQ. V shed 4 bases, J shed 3 bases, and the junction held 5 bases outside the gene matches. The CDR3 totals 16 residues. DNA of the CDR3: TGTGCCAGCAGCCCCAGCGGGGGGGCCTACACCGGGGAGCTGTTTTTT. Amino acid sequence: CASSPSGGAYTGELFF.

The V call is TRBV5-1, the J call TRBJ1-2; 7 bases map to TRBD1. This CDR3 has 13 amino acids. Germline assignment: CDR1 SGHRS and CDR2 YFSETQ. V was clipped by 3 bases and J by 5 bases; unmatched bases: 4. CDR3 amino acids: CASSWDRGYGYTF. CDR3 bases: TGCGCCAGCAGCTGGGACAGAGGATATGGCTACACCTTC.

The chain combines TRBV19 with TRBJ1-2, with 9 bases fitting TRBD1. The germline V gene has CDR1 LNHDA and CDR2 SQIVND (reference sequence). V lost 5 bases to trimming and J lost 2 bases; unmatched junction nucleotides: 9. The CDR3 is 16 residues long. The CDR3 sequence is CASSSRRGQGNYGYTF. The CDR3 DNA sequence: TGTGCCAGTAGTTCACGACGAGGACAGGGGAACTATGGCTACACCTTC.

V is TRBV6-6 and J is TRBJ1-2, with a tentative D call TRBD1 (6 bases). V was clipped by 7 bases and J by 4 bases, with 10 bases between them. There are 12 residues in the CDR3. Germline-derived CDR1 and CDR2 are MNHNY and SVGAGI (reference sequence). Here the CDR3 reads CASTGGPYGYTF. CDR3 bases: TGTGCCAGCACCGGGGGGCCCTATGGCTACACCTTC.

This chain uses TRBV27 with TRBJ2-5; the D is unclear. This CDR3 is 15 amino acids long. Germline V gene data show CDR1 as MNHEY and CDR2 as SMNVEV (reference sequence). Trimming shortened V by 6 bases and J by 4 bases, and 18 bases separated the two germline ends. CDR3 sequence: CASSSRSVRGETQYF. The CDR3 region has the DNA TGTGCCAGCAGCTCGCGGTCTGTAAGAGGAGAGACCCAGTACTTC.

This chain joins TRBV23-1 and TRBJ2-1; D is perhaps TRBD1 (6 bases). TRBV23-1 is flagged as an ORF with uncertain function. V dropped 2 bases and J dropped 8 bases, with 16 bases sitting between them. This CDR3 has 15 residues. CDR3 bases: TGCGCCAGCAGTCAAGCCCCAGGGGTCCGCCATGAGCAGTTCTTC. The encoded protein is CASSQAPGVRHEQFF.

The count of this clone is one. This same CDR3 is encoded by further DNA sequences in the sample. The gene calls are TRBV7-6 and TRBJ2-5, with D perhaps TRBD2 (5 bases). The length of the CDR3 is 16 residues. The V end lost 3 bases, the J end lost 0 bases, and 14 bases lay between the germline ends. From germline, CDR1 is SGHVS and CDR2 FNYEAQ. The CDR3 protein is CASSLGPAGNQETQYF. The CDR3 DNA is TGTGCCAGCAGCTTGGGTCCGGCGGGCAACCAAGAGACCCAGTACTTC.

This clone was detected only once. The chain links TRBV27 to TRBJ1-5; D perhaps matches TRBD1 (5 bases). There are 16 residues in the CDR3. The germline V and J ends were trimmed by 7 bases and 1 base, with 17 bases remaining between them. The germline V gene has CDR1 MNHEY and CDR2 SMNVEV (reference sequence). The CDR3 loop is CASKGISGESNQPQHF. The CDR3 nucleotides are TGTGCCAGCAAGGGGATTTCGGGGGAGAGCAATCAGCCCCAGCATTTT.

This sequence joins TRBV5-1 and TRBJ1-3, with 9 nucleotides matching TRBD1. Germline trimming cut 4 bases from V and 8 bases from J; bases unmatched to any gene: 4. The CDR3 is 13 residues long. Germline V gene data show CDR1 as SGHRS and CDR2 as YFSETQ. The CDR3 reads CASSKGQGDTIYF. CDR3 sequence (DNA): TGCGCCAGCAGCAAGGGACAGGGAGACACCATATATTTT.

V usage is TRBV5-1 and J usage is TRBJ2-6; TRBD1 aligns across 12 bases. The germline V gene has CDR1 SGHRS and CDR2 YFSETQ. The J segment lost 3 bases and the V segment lost 4 bases, leaving 11 bases of the junction unmatched. CDR3 length: 19 amino acids. The CDR3 nucleotides read TGCGCCAGCAGCACCCAACCGGGACAGGGGGCCGGTGGGGCCAACGTCCTGACTTTC. This sequence encodes CASSTQPGQGAGGANVLTF. The full variable domain, rest sourced from reference TRBV5-1 and TRBJ2-6, is KAGVTQTPRYLIKTRGQQVTLSCSPISGHRSVSWYQQTPGQGLQFLFEYFSETQRNKGNFPGRFSGRQFSNSRSEMNVSTLELGDSALYLCASSTQPGQGAGGANVLTFGAGSRLTVL.

This clone was detected only once. V usage is TRBV6-5 and J usage is TRBJ1-1, with D unresolved. Trimming stripped 7 bases from V and 4 bases from J, with 13 bases between. The CDR3 contains 13 residues. CDR1 is MNHEY and CDR2 is SVGAGI in the germline V gene. CDR3 coding DNA: TGTGCCAGCACCTCCCGAGTTGTCACTGAAGCTTTCTTT. It specifies CASTSRVVTEAFF.

The rearrangement uses TRBV9 and TRBJ2-2; no reliable D call. The CDR3 spans 14 residues. The germline V and J ends were trimmed by 0 bases and 4 bases, with 7 bases remaining between them. Germline lookup yields CDR1 SGDLS and CDR2 YYNGEE. This chain's CDR3 is CASSVASSTGELFF. For the CDR3, the DNA is TGTGCCAGCAGCGTAGCTAGTAGCACCGGGGAGCTGTTTTTT.

This chain links TRBV18 with TRBJ1-6; tentatively, D is TRBD1 (5 bases). Trimming left V 1 base short and J 0 bases short, with 16 bases between. The V gene's germline CDR1 is KGHSH and CDR2 LQKENI. CDR3 size: 19 residues. CDR3 residues: CASSPQTTGASSYNSPLHF. The CDR3 DNA sequence: TGTGCCAGCTCACCACAAACAACAGGCGCCAGCTCCTATAATTCACCCCTCCACTTT.